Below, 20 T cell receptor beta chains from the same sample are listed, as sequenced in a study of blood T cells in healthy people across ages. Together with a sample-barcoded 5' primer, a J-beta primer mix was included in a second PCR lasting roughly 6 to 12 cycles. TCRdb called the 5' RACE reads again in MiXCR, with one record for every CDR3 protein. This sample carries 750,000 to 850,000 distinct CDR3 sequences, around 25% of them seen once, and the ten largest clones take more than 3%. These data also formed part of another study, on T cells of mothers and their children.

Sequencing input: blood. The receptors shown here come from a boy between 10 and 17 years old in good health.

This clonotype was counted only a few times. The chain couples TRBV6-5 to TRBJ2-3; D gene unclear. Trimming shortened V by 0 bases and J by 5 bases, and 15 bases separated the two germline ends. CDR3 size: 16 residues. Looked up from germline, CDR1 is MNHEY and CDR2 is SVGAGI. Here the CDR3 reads CASSYSLSVIGDTQYF. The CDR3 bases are TGTGCCAGCAGTTACTCATTATCAGTGATCGGAGATACGCAGTATTTT.

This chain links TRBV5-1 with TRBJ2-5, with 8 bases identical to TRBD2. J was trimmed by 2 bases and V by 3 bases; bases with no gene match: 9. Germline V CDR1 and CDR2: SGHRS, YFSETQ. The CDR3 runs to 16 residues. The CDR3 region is CASSSMTSVIQETQYF. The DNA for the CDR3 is TGCGCCAGCAGCTCTATGACTAGCGTGATACAAGAGACCCAGTACTTC.

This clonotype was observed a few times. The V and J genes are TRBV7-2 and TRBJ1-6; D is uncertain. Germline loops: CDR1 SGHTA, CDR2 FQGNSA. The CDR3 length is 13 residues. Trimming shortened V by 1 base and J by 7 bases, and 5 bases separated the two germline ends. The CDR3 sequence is CASSLGLNSPLHF. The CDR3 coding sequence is TGTGCCAGCAGCTTAGGGTTGAATTCACCCCTCCACTTT.

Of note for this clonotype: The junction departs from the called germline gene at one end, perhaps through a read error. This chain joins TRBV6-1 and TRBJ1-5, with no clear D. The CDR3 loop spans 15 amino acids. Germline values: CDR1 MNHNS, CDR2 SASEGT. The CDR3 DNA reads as TGTGCCAGCAGTTTCAGGACTGATAGCAGTCAGCCCCAGCATTTT. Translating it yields CASSFRTDSSQPQHF.

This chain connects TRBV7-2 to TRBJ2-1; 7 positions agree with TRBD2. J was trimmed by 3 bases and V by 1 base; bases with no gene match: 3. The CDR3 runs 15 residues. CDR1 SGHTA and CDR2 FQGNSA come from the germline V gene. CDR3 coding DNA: TGTGCCAGCAGCTTAGAAGCGGGAAACTACAATGAGCAGTTCTTC. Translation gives CASSLEAGNYNEQFF.

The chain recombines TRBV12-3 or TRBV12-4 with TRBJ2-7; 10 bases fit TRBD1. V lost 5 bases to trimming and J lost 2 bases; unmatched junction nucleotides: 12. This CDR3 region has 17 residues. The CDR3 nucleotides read TGTGCCAGCAGTCCAAACCTGGCGGGACAGGGGCCCTACGAGCAGTACTTC. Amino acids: CASSPNLAGQGPYEQYF.

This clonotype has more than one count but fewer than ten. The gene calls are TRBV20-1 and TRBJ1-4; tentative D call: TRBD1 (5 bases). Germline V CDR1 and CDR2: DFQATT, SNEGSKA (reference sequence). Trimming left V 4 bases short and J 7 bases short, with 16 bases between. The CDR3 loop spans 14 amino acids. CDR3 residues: CSATSGIAGEKLFF. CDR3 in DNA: TGCAGTGCTACCTCAGGGATTGCTGGTGAAAAACTGTTTTTT.

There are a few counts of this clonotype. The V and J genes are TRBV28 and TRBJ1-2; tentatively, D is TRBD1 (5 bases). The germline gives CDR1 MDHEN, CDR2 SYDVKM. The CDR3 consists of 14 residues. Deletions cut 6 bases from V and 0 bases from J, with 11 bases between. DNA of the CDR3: TGTGCCAGCAGACCAGGAGGGGCTAACTATGGCTACACCTTC. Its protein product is CASRPGGANYGYTF.

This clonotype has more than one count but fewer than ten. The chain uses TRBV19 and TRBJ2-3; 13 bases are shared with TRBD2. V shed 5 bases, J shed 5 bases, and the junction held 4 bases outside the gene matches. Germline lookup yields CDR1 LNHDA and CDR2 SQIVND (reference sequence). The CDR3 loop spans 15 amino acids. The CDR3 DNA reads TGTGCCAGTAGTTTCCGACTAGCGGGAGGAGATACGCAGTATTTT. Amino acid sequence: CASSFRLAGGDTQYF.

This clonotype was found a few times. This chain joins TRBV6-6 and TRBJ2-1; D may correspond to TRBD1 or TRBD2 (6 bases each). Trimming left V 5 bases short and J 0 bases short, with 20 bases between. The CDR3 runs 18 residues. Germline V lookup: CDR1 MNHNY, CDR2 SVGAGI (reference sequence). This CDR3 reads CASSRGSIAGHSYNEQFF. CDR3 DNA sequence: TGTGCCAGCAGTAGGGGATCGATTGCGGGACACTCCTACAATGAGCAGTTCTTC.

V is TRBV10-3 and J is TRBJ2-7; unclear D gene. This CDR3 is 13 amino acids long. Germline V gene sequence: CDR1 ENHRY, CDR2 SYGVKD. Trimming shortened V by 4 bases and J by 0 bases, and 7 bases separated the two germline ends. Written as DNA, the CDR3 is TGTGCCATCAGTGGCGGTAGCTCCTACGAGCAGTACTTC. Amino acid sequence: CAISGGSSYEQYF.

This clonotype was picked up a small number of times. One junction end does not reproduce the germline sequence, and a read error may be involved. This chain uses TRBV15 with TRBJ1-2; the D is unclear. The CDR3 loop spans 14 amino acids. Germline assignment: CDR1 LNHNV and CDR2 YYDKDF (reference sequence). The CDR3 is CATSGEAVNYGYTF. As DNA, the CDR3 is TGTGCCACCAGCGGAGAGGCGGTAAACTATGGCTACACCTTC.

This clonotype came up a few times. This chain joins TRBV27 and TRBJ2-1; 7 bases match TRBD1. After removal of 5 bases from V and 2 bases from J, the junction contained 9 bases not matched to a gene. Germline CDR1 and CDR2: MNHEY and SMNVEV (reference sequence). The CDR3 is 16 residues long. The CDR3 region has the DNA TGTGCCAGCAGTCATAGGACAGGTCTTACCTACAATGAGCAGTTCTTC. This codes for CASSHRTGLTYNEQFF.

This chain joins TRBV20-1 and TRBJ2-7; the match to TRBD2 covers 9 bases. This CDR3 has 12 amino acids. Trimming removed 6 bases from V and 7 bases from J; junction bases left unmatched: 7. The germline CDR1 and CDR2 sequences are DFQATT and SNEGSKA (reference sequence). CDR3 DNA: TGCAGTGCGGGCGGGAGGGCGTGGGAGCAGTACTTC. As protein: CSAGGRAWEQYF.

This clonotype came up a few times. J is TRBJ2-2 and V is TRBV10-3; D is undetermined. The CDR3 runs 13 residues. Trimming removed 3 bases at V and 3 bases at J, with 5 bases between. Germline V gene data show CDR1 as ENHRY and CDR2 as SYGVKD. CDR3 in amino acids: CAISEEDTGELFF. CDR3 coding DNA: TGTGCCATCAGTGAAGAGGACACCGGGGAGCTGTTTTTT.

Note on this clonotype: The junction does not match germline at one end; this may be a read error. CDR3: CASGFLGKSYNEQFF. For the CDR3, the DNA is TGTGCCAGCGGTTTTCTCGGAAAGTCCTACAATGAGCAGTTCTTC. V and J are TRBV12-3 or TRBV12-4 and TRBJ2-1; D unclear. This CDR3 has 15 residues.

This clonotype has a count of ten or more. The CDR3 region is CSAPDRVYGYTF. In DNA, the CDR3 is TGCAGTGCTCCCGACAGGGTATATGGCTACACCTTC. The chain joins TRBV20-1 to TRBJ1-2; TRBD1 agrees at 7 bases. J was trimmed by 5 bases and V by 5 bases; bases with no gene match: 5. The germline V gene has CDR1 DFQATT and CDR2 SNEGSKA (reference sequence). This CDR3 contains 12 residues.

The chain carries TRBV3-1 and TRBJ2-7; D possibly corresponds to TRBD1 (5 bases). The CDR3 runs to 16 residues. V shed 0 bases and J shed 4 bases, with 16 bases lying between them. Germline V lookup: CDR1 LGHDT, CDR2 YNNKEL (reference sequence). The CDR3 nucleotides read TGTGCCAGCAGCCAAGACCTGGACAAACTCTTTTACGAGCAGTACTTC. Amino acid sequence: CASSQDLDKLFYEQYF.

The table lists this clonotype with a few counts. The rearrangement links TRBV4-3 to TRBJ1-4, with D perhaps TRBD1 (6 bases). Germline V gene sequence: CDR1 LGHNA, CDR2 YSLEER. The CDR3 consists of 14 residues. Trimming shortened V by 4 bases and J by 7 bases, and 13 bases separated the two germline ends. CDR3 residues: CASSRYRAGEKLFF. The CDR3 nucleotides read TGCGCCAGCAGCCGCTACAGGGCGGGTGAAAAACTGTTTTTT.

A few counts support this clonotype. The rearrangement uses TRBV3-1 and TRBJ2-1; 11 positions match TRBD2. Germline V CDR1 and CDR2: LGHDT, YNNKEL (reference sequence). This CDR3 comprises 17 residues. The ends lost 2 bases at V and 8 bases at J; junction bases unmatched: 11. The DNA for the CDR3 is TGTGCCAGCAGCCAAACTAAGACTAGCGGGATTAGGGATGAGCAGTTCTTC. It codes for CASSQTKTSGIRDEQFF.